The following is a T cell receptor (beta chain) sequence with its context. These data belong to a study of T cell responses to AZD1222 COVID-19 vaccine. Assay used: immunoSEQ multiplex PCR; TCRdb lists only in-frame clones, some missing. The table shows some 150,000 clones, with more than 90% occurring only once. The germline gives CDR1 LNHDA, CDR2 SQIVND (reference sequence). V shed 1 base and J 8 bases; nucleotides not matched to a gene: 8. The CDR3 spans 15 residues. The source material was peripheral blood, sampled on day 0 of AZD1222 vaccination. This chain connects TRBV19 to TRBJ2-1; 7 nucleotides match TRBD2. This clonotype was sampled from an adult in good health. CDR3 loop: CASSIVSSGNDEQFF. CDR3 DNA sequence: TGTGCCAGTAGTATAGTATCCAGCGGGAACGATGAGCAGTTCTTC. The complete variable domain, with remaining parts taken from reference TRBV19 and TRBJ2-1, reads DGGITQSPKYLFRKEGQNVTLSCEQNLNHDAMYWYRQDPGQGLRLIYYSQIVNDFQKGDIAEGYSVSREKKESFPLTVTSAQKNPTAFYLCASSIVSSGNDEQFFGPGTRLTVL.